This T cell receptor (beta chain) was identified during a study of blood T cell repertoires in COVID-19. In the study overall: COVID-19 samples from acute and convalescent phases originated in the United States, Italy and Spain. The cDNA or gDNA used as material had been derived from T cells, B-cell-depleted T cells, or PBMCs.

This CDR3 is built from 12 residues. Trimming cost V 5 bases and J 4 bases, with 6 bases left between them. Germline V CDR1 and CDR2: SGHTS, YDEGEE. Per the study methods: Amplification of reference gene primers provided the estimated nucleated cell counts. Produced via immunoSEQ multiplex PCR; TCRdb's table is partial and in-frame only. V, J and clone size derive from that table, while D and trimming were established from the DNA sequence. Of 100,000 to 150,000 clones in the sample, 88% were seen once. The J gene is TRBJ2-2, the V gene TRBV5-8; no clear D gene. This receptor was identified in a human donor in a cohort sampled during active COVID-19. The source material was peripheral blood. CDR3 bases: TGTGCCAGCAGTAGAATCACCGGGGAGCTGTTTTTT. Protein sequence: CASSRITGELFF.